This T cell receptor beta chain was recovered during a study of T cells after yellow fever vaccination. Whole-study context: The SMART-Seq v4 Ultra Low Input method served to prepare the low-cell-number fractions. Findings and limits, study-wide: Clones that expanded after primary vaccination mostly reappeared after the booster (over 95% CD4, 70% to 90% CD8). The study noted that FACS-sorted repertoires could contain abundant clonotypes contaminating from the bulk population.

This clonotype was recorded at least ten times. The antigen remains unidentified. The study made its TCR cDNA through 5'RACE template switching. That step introduced a universal primer site along with UMIs. TCRdb used MiXCR to reprocess the 5' RACE reads, holding one entry per CDR3 protein. The sample includes fewer than 350,000 distinct CDR3 sequences, 7.5% to 9% of them seen just once. Germline V gives CDR1 LNHDA, CDR2 SQIVND (reference sequence). Trimming stripped 3 bases from V and 1 base from J, with 6 bases between. The CDR3 sequence is 14 residues long. The V gene is TRBV19, the J gene TRBJ2-2; unclear D gene. Specimen: PBMCs, collected on the day of the first yellow fever vaccination. This TCR was sampled from a man in his late teens or twenties who received the YFV17D yellow fever vaccine. In DNA form, the CDR3 reads TGTGCCAGTAGTATCGGCAGGAACACCGGGGAGCTGTTTTTT. It yields the protein CASSIGRNTGELFF.